The source of this TCR beta chain is a study of T-cell memory formation after mild COVID-19. Looking at the study overall: TCR clusters were mostly donor specific.

This clonotype was seen at least ten times. As yet, its antigen is unknown. The V end lost 0 bases, the J end lost 5 bases, and 9 bases lay between the germline ends. This CDR3 spans 14 amino acids. The germline V gene has CDR1 SGDLS and CDR2 YYNGEE. TCRdb reprocessed the 5' RACE reads with MiXCR, giving one entry per CDR3 protein. In the table there are 35,000 to 50,000 distinct CDR3 sequences, 5.5% to 7% of which are singletons. The study's findings and limits: Contracting CD4+ clones sat mainly in CM and EM; CD8+ in EMRA.

Sequencing input: PBMCs or a T cell subset sorted from them (not recorded which). The sequence was collected from an adult who had mild COVID-19 (a few samples of this study predate the infection). Cell type and time point are not known. J is TRBJ2-1 and V is TRBV9, with D uncertain. CDR3 sequence reads: CASSVVTNNNEQFF. The CDR3 nucleotides are TGTGCCAGCAGCGTAGTTACCAACAACAATGAGCAGTTCTTC.